The subject of this entry is one TCR beta chain. This entry belongs to a study of control samples from healthy donors and cancer patients. Profiling relied on immunoSEQ multiplex PCR, and the TCRdb table lists in-frame clones only, not all of them. The sample includes roughly 190,000 clones. CDR1 and CDR2 (germline): SGHAT, FQNNGV. The CDR3 runs to 12 residues. The germline V and J ends were trimmed by 5 bases and 8 bases, with 7 bases remaining between them. The chain joins TRBV11-2 to TRBJ1-6; unclear D gene. The source of this sequence is a woman aged 25-40 years in good health. Sequenced sample: blood. The chain's CDR3 is CASSLPDSPLHF. The CDR3 bases are TGTGCCAGCAGCCTCCCCGATTCACCCCTCCACTTT.